This T cell receptor (beta chain) derives from a study of cytomegalovirus exposure and HLA in healthy donors. Both 60 Vbeta primers and 13 Jbeta primers went into the PCR. Repertoires were generated with immunoSEQ multiplex PCR, while TCRdb's copy carries only in-frame clones and drops some. The data contain 130,000 to 150,000 clones, roughly 70% of them seen just once; the ten biggest clones take up approximately 4%. Trimming shortened V by 2 bases and J by 2 bases, and 4 bases separated the two germline ends. CDR1 is ENHRY, CDR2 SYGVKD, per germline. The CDR3 is 13 residues long. Study conclusions and caveats: In a later analysis, HLA-C alleles had the fewest associated TCRs, DRB1 alleles the most. HLA restriction was apparent for most CMV-associated TCR beta chains in a later analysis. A later analysis linked some 18,000 TCR beta sequences to HLA alleles at 0.05 false discovery rate.

Points on this clone: No antigen is known for it.

V is TRBV10-3 and J is TRBJ1-5; the D is unclear. Sequenced: PBMCs. This TCR came from a man younger than 35 in good health and CMV-seropositive. The CDR3, as DNA: TGTGCCATCAGTGAGCAGGGCAATCAGCCCCAGCATTTT. Its translation: CAISEQGNQPQHF.